The TCR beta chain described here comes from a study of human T cells and chemical hapten exposure. General study findings and limits: Patch test score tracked positively with PT1 expanded TCR counts.

The V gene lost 4 bases and the J gene lost 7 bases, with 8 bases spanning the gap. The CDR3 extends over 13 amino acids. Germline CDR1 MNHEY, CDR2 SVGAGI. Note on this clonotype: As yet, its antigen is unknown.

TCRdb reprocessed the RACE reads with MiXCR, giving one entry per CDR3 protein. The sample has under 200,000 distinct CDR3 sequences, 13% to 15% seen once; the top ten hold approximately 1.5%. Time point noted: patch test 1, 2 weeks after DPC sensitization. Documented treatment: therapeutic diphenylcyclopropenone sensitization with weekly scalp DPC. The J gene is TRBJ1-6, the V gene TRBV6-5, with no clear D. The clonotype was recovered from a woman aged 30 to 39 with alopecia areata. Some clones in this sample may be carry-over from other donors' samples. The source material was whole blood, sampled in connection with sensitization to the hapten diphenylcyclopropenone (DPC). In nucleotides, the CDR3 is TGTGCCAGCAGTTTCAGGTCCAATTCACCCCTCCACTTT. This sequence encodes CASSFRSNSPLHF.